Sequencing of this T cell receptor beta chain was carried out in a study of T cell responses to AZD1222 COVID-19 vaccine. The study, taken as a whole, reports: Donors were mostly white British, more females; clonal diversity possibly underestimated. Spike-specific TCR depth and breadth grew after two AZD1222 doses. Spike was spanned by vaccine-associated CD4 TCRs, with dominance at 160-218 and 743-854.

The repertoire was sequenced with immunoSEQ multiplex PCR; TCRdb's copy has only in-frame clones and lacks some. In the table there are over 85,000 clones, around 89% of which are singletons. This clone appeared a few times. The antigen remains undetermined. Source: peripheral blood, taken on day 0 of AZD1222 vaccination. This receptor was obtained from an adult in good health.

DNA of the CDR3: TGTGCCAGTACCGGGACAGTACCCTATGGCTACACCTTC. Its translation is CASTGTVPYGYTF. The chain recombines TRBV2 with TRBJ1-2; 7 bases align to TRBD1. The CDR3 has 13 residues. The V segment lost 9 bases and the J segment 4 bases; nucleotides outside the gene matches: 8. The germline V gene has CDR1 SNHLY and CDR2 FYNNEI.